This is a list of T cell receptor beta chains from one sample in a study of blood T cell repertoires in COVID-19. Assay used: immunoSEQ multiplex PCR; TCRdb lists only in-frame clones, some missing. The sample contains roughly 150,000 clones, 80% to 90% of which appear only once. The specimen was peripheral blood. The receptor source for this set is a man in his sixties with active or convalescent COVID-19. CDR3s include the opening cysteine and the closing phenylalanine or tryptophan. The D gene is left open where the match is weak. The size of a clone is reported for some rows only, either as once, few or many, or as a class for expanded clones.

>NA|TRBV27|TRBJ2-1|NA
CASSFSSVTYNEQFF
TGTGCCAGCAGTTTTAGTAGCGTTACCTACAATGAGCAGTTCTTC
>NA|TRBV4-1|TRBJ1-2|NA
CASSQPDSLYGYTF
TGCGCCAGCAGCCAGCCGGACTCACTCTATGGCTACACCTTC
>NA|TRBV19|TRBJ2-1|NA
CASRTDPQDEQFF
TGTGCCAGTAGGACCGACCCGCAGGATGAGCAGTTCTTC
>NA|TRBV2|TRBJ1-6|NA
CASSKEGKSPLHF
TGTGCCAGCAGCAAGGAGGGGAAATCACCCCTCCACTTT
>NA|TRBV19|TRBJ1-5|NA
CASSSYVDQPQHF
TGTGCCAGTAGTTCCTACGTGGATCAGCCCCAGCATTTT
>NA|TRBV7-2|TRBJ2-1|TRBD2
CASSMGLANEQFF
TGTGCCAGCAGCATGGGACTAGCTAATGAGCAGTTCTTC
>NA|TRBV5-1|TRBJ2-7|TRBD1
CASSLGYRPGGYEQYF
TGCGCCAGCAGCTTGGGTTATCGTCCAGGGGGCTACGAGCAGTACTTC
>NA|TRBV18|TRBJ1-1|NA
CASSLGGVNTEAFF
TGTGCCAGCTCACTAGGGGGTGTGAACACTGAAGCTTTCTTT
>NA|TRBV5-1|TRBJ2-5|TRBD2
CASSGAVSGVPAQYF
TGCGCCAGCAGCGGAGCCGTTAGCGGGGTTCCGGCCCAGTACTTC
>NA|TRBV30|TRBJ1-6|NA
CAWRVGETYNSPLHF
TGTGCCTGGAGAGTCGGGGAGACCTATAATTCACCCCTCCACTTT
>NA|TRBV28|TRBJ1-1|NA
CASSLLSEGRNTEAFF
TGTGCCAGCAGTTTATTGAGCGAGGGAAGGAACACTGAAGCTTTCTTT
>NA|TRBV14|TRBJ2-5|NA
CASSRTRTTQYF
TGTGCCAGCAGCCGCACTAGAACGACCCAGTACTTC
>once|TRBV20-1|TRBJ1-2|TRBD1
CSASNRGGGGYTF
TGCAGTGCTAGTAACAGGGGAGGTGGCGGCTACACCTTC
>NA|TRBV30|TRBJ2-7|NA
CAWRGEKPYEQYF
TGTGCCTGGAGGGGAGAAAAGCCCTACGAGCAGTACTTC
>NA|TRBV11-2|TRBJ2-5|NA
CASSSQETQYF
TGTGCCAGCAGCTCGCAAGAGACCCAGTACTTC
>few|TRBV19|TRBJ1-1|TRBD1
CASRVDRMNTEAFF
TGTGCCAGTAGAGTGGACAGGATGAACACTGAAGCTTTCTTT
>NA|TRBV2|TRBJ2-5|NA
CASRTAVGGETQYF
TGTGCCAGCAGGACAGCGGTGGGGGGAGAGACCCAGTACTTC
>NA|TRBV5-1|TRBJ2-7|NA
CASSLGQGGEQYF
TGCGCCAGCAGCTTGGGACAGGGAGGCGAGCAGTACTTC
>NA|TRBV11-2|TRBJ2-1|NA
CASSYLGPTADEQFF
TGTGCCAGCAGCTATCTGGGCCCGACGGCTGATGAGCAGTTCTTC
>NA|TRBV9|TRBJ2-3|NA
CASHGPIEGDTQYF
TGTGCCAGCCACGGGCCCATAGAGGGAGATACGCAGTATTTT
>NA|TRBV7-9|TRBJ2-5|TRBD1
CASRYGTGDIQETQYF
TGTGCCAGCAGATATGGGACAGGGGATATCCAAGAGACCCAGTACTTC
>NA|TRBV20-1|TRBJ1-2|TRBD1
CSASTTGVGYGYTF
TGCAGTGCTAGTACCACAGGGGTGGGCTATGGCTACACCTTC
>NA|TRBV30|TRBJ1-3|NA
CAWSFTGNTIYF
TGTGCCTGGAGTTTTACAGGAAACACCATATATTTT
>NA|TRBV28|TRBJ2-7|NA
CASTSSRDNYYEQYF
TGTGCCAGCACCTCATCCCGGGACAACTACTACGAGCAGTACTTC
>NA|TRBV19|TRBJ1-4|NA
CASSIDQARPQGEKLFF
TGTGCCAGTAGTATAGATCAGGCGCGACCTCAGGGTGAAAAACTGTTTTTT
>NA|TRBV19|TRBJ2-3|NA
CASSPTVLTDTQYF
TGTGCCAGTAGTCCGACAGTACTCACAGATACGCAGTATTTT
>NA|TRBV3-1/TRBV3-2|TRBJ1-2|NA
CASSRGEGRVDYGYTF
TGTGCCAGCAGCCGCGGGGAGGGGAGGGTAGACTATGGCTACACCTTC
>NA|TRBV3-1/TRBV3-2|TRBJ1-5|NA
CASSHGGGNQPQHF
TGTGCCAGCAGCCATGGGGGGGGGAATCAGCCCCAGCATTTT
>NA|TRBV5-8|TRBJ2-3|NA
CASSLTEADTQYF
TGTGCCAGCAGCTTGACGGAGGCAGATACGCAGTATTTT
>NA|TRBV7-8|TRBJ1-5|TRBD1
CASSTRQGGSNQPQHF
TGTGCCAGCAGCACCCGACAGGGGGGTTCCAATCAGCCCCAGCATTTT
>NA|TRBV7-2|TRBJ2-3|TRBD2
CASSLALGGDGTQYF
TGTGCCAGCAGCTTAGCGCTTGGGGGGGACGGTACGCAGTATTTT
>NA|TRBV12-5|TRBJ1-5|TRBD1
CASGLGDRGSNQPQHF
TGTGCTAGTGGTTTGGGAGACAGGGGTAGCAATCAGCCCCAGCATTTT
>NA|TRBV19|TRBJ2-7|TRBD1
CASSISGQGDYEQYF
TGTGCCAGTAGTATCTCGGGACAGGGGGACTACGAGCAGTACTTC
>NA|TRBV2|TRBJ2-5|TRBD1
CASSAGTGMEETQYF
TGTGCCAGCAGTGCCGGGACAGGGATGGAGGAGACCCAGTACTTC
>NA|TRBV7-4|TRBJ2-7|NA
CASGHSGEQYF
TGTGCCAGCGGTCACTCAGGCGAGCAGTACTTC
>NA|TRBV5-1|TRBJ2-3|TRBD2
CASSLPTSSLETDTQYF
TGCGCCAGCAGCCTTCCGACTAGCAGCCTAGAAACGGATACGCAGTATTTT
>NA|TRBV30|TRBJ1-5|NA
CAWSQGSNQPQHF
TGTGCCTGGAGTCAGGGTAGCAATCAGCCCCAGCATTTT
>NA|TRBV19|TRBJ2-2|NA
CASSVAVNTGELFF
TGTGCCAGTAGTGTGGCGGTTAACACCGGGGAGCTGTTTTTT
>NA|TRBV7-2|TRBJ1-1|TRBD1
CASSLQGVKNTEAFF
TGTGCCAGCAGCTTACAGGGGGTTAAGAACACTGAAGCTTTCTTT
>NA|TRBV5-6|TRBJ2-2|NA
CASSREEARTGELFF
TGTGCCAGCAGCCGGGAAGAGGCCCGCACCGGGGAGCTGTTTTTT
>NA|TRBV4-1|TRBJ2-1|TRBD2
CASSQNHGGAYNEQFF
TGCGCCAGCAGCCAAAACCACGGGGGGGCCTACAATGAGCAGTTCTTC
>NA|TRBV19|TRBJ1-4|TRBD1
CASSTDRGLNEKLFF
TGTGCCAGTAGTACCGACAGGGGACTTAATGAAAAACTGTTTTTT
>NA|TRBV30|TRBJ2-3|TRBD2
CAWRTLAGSLTDTQYF
TGTGCCTGGAGGACCTTAGCGGGGTCCCTCACAGATACGCAGTATTTT
>NA|TRBV4-1|TRBJ1-6|NA
CASEPTGQSNSPLHF
TGCGCCAGCGAGCCCACGGGACAAAGTAATTCACCCCTCCACTTT
>NA|TRBV4-3|TRBJ2-1|NA
CASSHQGGDEQFF
TGCGCCAGCAGCCACCAAGGAGGCGATGAGCAGTTCTTC
>NA|TRBV6-5|TRBJ2-1|TRBD2
CASRGREASNEQFF
TGTGCCAGCCGGGGGCGGGAGGCGAGTAATGAGCAGTTCTTC
>NA|TRBV4-2|TRBJ2-2|NA
CASSQERGGNTGELFF
TGTGCCAGCAGCCAAGAGAGGGGAGGGAACACCGGGGAGCTGTTTTTT
>NA|TRBV28|TRBJ2-7|NA
CASSLFGGGVFYEQYF
TGTGCCAGCAGTTTATTCGGAGGGGGCGTATTCTACGAGCAGTACTTC
>NA|TRBV18|TRBJ1-4|TRBD1
CASSPQRQGPNEKLFF
TGTGCCAGCTCACCCCAGCGACAGGGCCCTAATGAAAAACTGTTTTTT
>NA|TRBV3-1/TRBV3-2|TRBJ2-2|TRBD2
CASSQDSPGLAGALNTGELFF
TGTGCCAGCAGCCAAGATAGTCCCGGACTAGCGGGAGCGTTGAACACCGGGGAGCTGTTTTTT